The sample holds a few counts of the clone carrying this TCR beta chain. The antigen is not known. TCRdb reanalysed the PCR reads using MiXCR and keeps one entry per CDR3 protein. The data hold approximately 36,000 distinct CDR3 sequences, with less than 20% observed a single time. The data originate from a study of molecular identifiers for immune sequencing clone quantification. Background on the study: The replicate experiment used RNA from approximately 22,000 or 94,000 naive CD8 cells. This RNA was split into five aliquots, and four of them were sequenced. Study findings and constraints: Single-cell amounts of spiked Jurkat TCR RNA were reportedly detectable among over 750,000 naive cells. Naive cells had under 1% of molecules in clones above 20 RNA copies, effectors over 99%. Underestimation of highly expanded clone sizes could arise where identical TCR molecules share a barcode.

Trimming took off 1 base at V and 5 bases at J, with 14 bases between the two ends. The CDR3 totals 15 residues. Germline CDR1 is SGHDN and CDR2 is FVKESK. The origin of this receptor is a human donor in good health. Some libraries in this study had Jurkat cell RNA spiked in. Sequencing used naive CD8+ T cells from blood, with Jurkat cell RNA spiked in. This sample's subset: FACS-sorted CD8+CD4-CCR7+CD45RA+ naive T cells. The chain recombines TRBV14 with TRBJ2-5; perhaps D is TRBD1 or TRBD2 (5 bases each). The CDR3 nucleotides are TGTGCCAGCAGCCAAGCGCGAGGGGTGTATGAGACCCAGTACTTC. Amino acid sequence: CASSQARGVYETQYF. Full variable domain (missing parts from reference TRBV14 and TRBJ2-5): EAGVTQFPSHSVIEKGQTVTLRCDPISGHDNLYWYRRVMGKEIKFLLHFVKESKQDESGMPNNRFLAERTGGTYSTLKVQPAELEDSGVYFCASSQARGVYETQYFGPGTRLLVL.